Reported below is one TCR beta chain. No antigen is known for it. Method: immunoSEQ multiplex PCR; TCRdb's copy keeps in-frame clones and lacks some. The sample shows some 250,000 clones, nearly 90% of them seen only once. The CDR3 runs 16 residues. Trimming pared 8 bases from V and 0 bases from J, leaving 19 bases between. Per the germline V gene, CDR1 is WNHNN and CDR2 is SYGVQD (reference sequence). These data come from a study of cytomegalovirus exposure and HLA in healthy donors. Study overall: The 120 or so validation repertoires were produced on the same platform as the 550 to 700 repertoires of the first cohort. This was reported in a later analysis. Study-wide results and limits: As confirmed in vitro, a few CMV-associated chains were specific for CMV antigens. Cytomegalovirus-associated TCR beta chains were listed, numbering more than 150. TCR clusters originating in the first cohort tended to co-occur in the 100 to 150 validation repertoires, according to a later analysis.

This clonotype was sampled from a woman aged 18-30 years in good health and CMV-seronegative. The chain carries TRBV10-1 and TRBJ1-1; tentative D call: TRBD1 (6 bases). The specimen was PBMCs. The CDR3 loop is CASSEDRLLMNTEAFF. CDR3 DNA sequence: TGCGCCAGCTCCGAAGACAGGCTACTCATGAACACTGAAGCTTTCTTT.